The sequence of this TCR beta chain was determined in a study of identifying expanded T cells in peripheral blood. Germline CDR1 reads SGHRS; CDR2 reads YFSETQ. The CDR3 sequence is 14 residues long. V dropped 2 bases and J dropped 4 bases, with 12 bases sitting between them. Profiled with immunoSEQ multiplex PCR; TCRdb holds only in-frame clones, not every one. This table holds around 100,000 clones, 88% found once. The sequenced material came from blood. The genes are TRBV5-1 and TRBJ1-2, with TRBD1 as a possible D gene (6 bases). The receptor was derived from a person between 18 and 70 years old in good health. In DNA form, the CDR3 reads TGCGCCAGCAGCTTCCTGGACAGCTCCTATGGCTACACCTTC. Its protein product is CASSFLDSSYGYTF. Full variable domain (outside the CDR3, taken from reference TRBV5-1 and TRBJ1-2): KAGVTQTPRYLIKTRGQQVTLSCSPISGHRSVSWYQQTPGQGLQFLFEYFSETQRNKGNFPGRFSGRQFSNSRSEMNVSTLELGDSALYLCASSFLDSSYGYTFGSGTRLTVV.